A single sample gave rise to the 19 T cell receptor beta chains below, sequenced in a study of T-cell reconstitution after alpha-beta-depleted transplantation in children (dated by TCRdb to the mid-2010s). The library was built by means of PCR. The instrument given in TCRdb is Illumina HiSeq 2500. To normalize quantification of the TCRbeta repertoire, the TCR libraries were built with molecular barcoding that relied on unique molecular identifiers. TCRdb passed the public sequencing reads through fastp at Q25 and MiXCR, retaining productive beta sequences. For every CDR3 protein sequence, its rows merge into one entry that carries the most common genes and DNA. The sample yields 95,000 to 150,000 distinct CDR3 sequences; roughly 24% were counted once. Of the sample, 8% to 11% is held by the ten largest clones. The treatment or condition label for this specimen denotes: allogeneic hematopoietic cell transplantation with graft depleted of TCRalphabeta T cells and CD19 B cells.

The sequencing here drew on PBMCs, mostly from graft donor cells, taken 180 days after TCRalphabeta/CD19-depleted stem cell transplant. The receptors shown here come from a male patient aged 2 to 9 who had a stem cell transplant for chronic granulomatous disease, so the T cells may come from the graft donor.

As to this clonotype: A much larger clone differs from this one at a single base, so this may be a read error. For the CDR3, the DNA is TGTGCCAGCTGGACCCGGGACAGCCCTTACGAGCAGTACTTC. It codes for CASWTRDSPYEQYF. The J gene is TRBJ2-7, the V gene TRBV2, with TRBD1 matching 7 bases. The CDR3 loop spans 14 amino acids. Germline V gene sequence: CDR1 SNHLY, CDR2 FYNNEI. With 8 bases clipped from V and 4 bases from J, the junction kept 11 bases outside the gene matches.

This clonotype was counted at least ten times. The chain carries TRBV20-1 and TRBJ2-7, with D perhaps TRBD1 (6 bases). CDR3 size: 14 residues. The V end lost 5 bases, the J end lost 7 bases, and 21 bases lay between the germline ends. Germline V gene data show CDR1 as DFQATT and CDR2 as SNEGSKA (reference sequence). The CDR3 nucleotides read TGCAGTGCTTGGCCCCACATACAGGGCGAGGAGCAGTACTTC. Its translation: CSAWPHIQGEEQYF.

This clonotype was detected many times. J is TRBJ2-3 and V is TRBV20-1, with D hard to call. CDR1 and CDR2 from the germline V gene are DFQATT and SNEGSKA (reference sequence). The CDR3 is 14 residues long. The V and J ends lost 6 bases and 4 bases respectively, with 17 bases between them. CDR3 DNA sequence: TGCAGTGCCCAGAGTATCGGTGGAGCAGATACGCAGTATTTT. It is translated as CSAQSIGGADTQYF.

This clonotype was detected a few times. This chain joins TRBV15 and TRBJ1-5, with D possibly TRBD1 on 5 matching bases. Germline CDR1 LNHNV, CDR2 YYDKDF (reference sequence). Trimming removed 8 bases from V and 4 bases from J, with 9 bases in between. This CDR3 has 12 residues. CDR3: CATGRGNQPQHF. In DNA, the CDR3 is TGTGCCACCGGTCGGGGGAATCAGCCCCAGCATTTT.

This clonotype turned up a few times. The chain recombines TRBV20-1 with TRBJ1-5, with D possibly being TRBD1 (5 bases). CDR3 length equals 15 residues. The V end lost 1 base, the J end lost 1 base, and 11 bases lay between the germline ends. Germline values: CDR1 DFQATT, CDR2 SNEGSKA (reference sequence). CDR3 in DNA: TGCAGTGCTAGAGCCAGGGAGGGGAGCAATCAGCCCCAGCATTTT. Residues: CSARAREGSNQPQHF.

This clonotype was found many times. This chain connects TRBV20-1 to TRBJ2-5; 8 nucleotides match TRBD1. This CDR3 has 12 residues. V lost 3 bases and J lost 4; bases outside the gene matches: 1. The germline V gene encodes CDR1 DFQATT and CDR2 SNEGSKA (reference sequence). The DNA for the CDR3 is TGCAGTGCTAGTGGACAGGGAGAGACCCAGTACTTC. Translated: CSASGQGETQYF.

At least ten counts were recorded for this clonotype. V is TRBV5-1 and J is TRBJ2-3; 16 bases are shared with TRBD2. CDR3 length equals 18 residues. V shed 4 bases and J 2 bases; nucleotides not matched to a gene: 7. The germline CDR1 and CDR2 sequences are SGHRS and YFSETQ. The CDR3 spells CASSDGTSGGANTDTQYF. As DNA, the CDR3 is TGCGCCAGCAGCGACGGGACTAGCGGGGGGGCCAACACAGATACGCAGTATTTT.

This clonotype was seen a few times. The chain carries TRBV6-4 and TRBJ2-1; D remains unclear. CDR1 and CDR2 from the germline V gene are MRHNA and SNTAGT. There are 13 residues in the CDR3. The V end lost 5 bases, the J end lost 6 bases, and 11 bases lay between the germline ends. The CDR3 region has the DNA TGTGCCAGCAGTCCCCTAGGGATCAATGAGCAGTTCTTC. Protein product: CASSPLGINEQFF.

The V and J genes are TRBV25-1 and TRBJ2-5, with D uncertain. Germline assignment: CDR1 MGHDK and CDR2 SYGVNS. V lost 8 bases, J lost 2 bases, and 18 bases lay in between. This CDR3 comprises 15 residues. The CDR3 sequence is CASLRTSPGQETQYF. Here the CDR3 DNA reads TGTGCCAGCCTCCGGACGAGCCCCGGGCAAGAGACCCAGTACTTC.

This clonotype was counted many times. This chain connects TRBV20-1 to TRBJ2-7, with TRBD2 matching over 10 bases. V lost 6 bases and J lost 2; bases outside the gene matches: 7. The germline V gene has CDR1 DFQATT and CDR2 SNEGSKA (reference sequence). There are 14 residues in the CDR3. The CDR3 loop is CSARSGRFPYEQYF. The CDR3 bases are TGCAGTGCCCGTAGCGGGAGGTTCCCCTACGAGCAGTACTTC.

This clonotype was seen ten or more times. Here the CDR3 reads CASSATRNTGELFF. The DNA for the CDR3 is TGTGCCAGCAGCGCGACAAGGAACACCGGGGAGCTGTTTTTT. The chain uses TRBV7-2 and TRBJ2-2; D call uncertain. Deletions cut 5 bases from V and 1 base from J, with 8 bases between. The CDR3 consists of 14 residues. Germline CDR1 is SGHTA and CDR2 is FQGNSA.

This clonotype was detected ten times or more. The chain combines TRBV20-1 with TRBJ2-7, with D hard to call. This CDR3 is 12 amino acids long. V lost 1 base and J lost 0, with 4 bases in between. Germline V gene data show CDR1 as DFQATT and CDR2 as SNEGSKA (reference sequence). The CDR3 here is CSARVTSYEQYF. The CDR3 DNA follows: TGCAGTGCTAGAGTGACCTCCTACGAGCAGTACTTC.

The table lists this clonotype with a few counts. J is TRBJ1-1 and V is TRBV11-2, with D tentatively TRBD1 (6 bases). The CDR3 is 15 amino acids. The V end was cut by 2 bases, the J end by 1 base, with 11 bases between. Germline CDR1 and CDR2: SGHAT and FQNNGV. The chain's CDR3 is CASSLPPGANTEAFF. CDR3 nucleotides: TGTGCCAGCAGCTTACCACCAGGGGCGAACACTGAAGCTTTCTTT. Looking up the rest from reference TRBV11-2 and TRBJ1-1 gives the full variable domain: EAGVAQSPRYKIIEKRQSVAFWCNPISGHATLYWYQQILGQGPKLLIQFQNNGVVDDSQLPKDRFSAERLKGVDSTLKIQPAKLEDSAVYLCASSLPPGANTEAFFGQGTRLTVV.

This clonotype has a count of ten or more. The DNA of the CDR3 is TGCGCCAGCAGCTTCGGAGACAGGGACCACAATGAGCAGTTCTTC. Protein sequence: CASSFGDRDHNEQFF. The chain has TRBV5-1 and TRBJ2-1; 7 bases line up with TRBD1. Germline CDR1 reads SGHRS; CDR2 reads YFSETQ. There are 15 residues in the CDR3. With V trimmed by 2 bases and J by 5 bases, 7 bases remained unmatched.

The gene calls are TRBV6-2 or TRBV6-3 and TRBJ2-7; 9 positions match TRBD2. CDR3 length: 15 amino acids. Trimming removed 5 bases from V and 3 bases from J; junction bases left unmatched: 8. Germline V lookup: CDR1 MNHEY, CDR2 SVGEGT. The CDR3 DNA reads as TGTGCCAGCAGTCTCGCGGCTAGCGGGATCTACGAGCAGTACTTC. Protein: CASSLAASGIYEQYF.

This clonotype was counted many times. The V call is TRBV5-1, the J call TRBJ1-1, with D possibly matching TRBD1 (5 bases). In germline, CDR1 is SGHRS, CDR2 YFSETQ. Trimming cost V 2 bases and J 3 bases, with 11 bases left between them. The CDR3 extends over 14 amino acids. CDR3 bases: TGCGCCAGCAGCTTTAGGGGCTGGGACACTGAAGCTTTCTTT. Amino acid sequence: CASSFRGWDTEAFF.

This chain uses TRBV7-6 with TRBJ2-1; no firm D call. CDR1 SGHVS and CDR2 FNYEAQ come from the germline V gene. This CDR3 has 15 residues. Trimming shortened V by 0 bases and J by 5 bases, and 11 bases separated the two germline ends. CDR3 nucleotides: TGTGCCAGCAGCTTAGCGTTGGGCCCCAACAATGAGCAGTTCTTC. It yields the protein CASSLALGPNNEQFF.

This clonotype was seen only a few times. J is TRBJ2-7 and V is TRBV5-1, with 7 nucleotides matching TRBD1. Germline-derived CDR1 and CDR2 are SGHRS and YFSETQ. The CDR3 length is 14 residues. V was pared by 1 base and J by 7 bases, with 8 bases of the junction left unmatched. CDR3 sequence (DNA): TGCGCCAGCAGCTTGTCTACAGGGGAAGGGGAGCAGTACTTC. Protein sequence: CASSLSTGEGEQYF.

The rearrangement uses TRBV29-1 and TRBJ2-1; 9 bases fit TRBD2. V lost 1 base and J lost 15; bases outside the gene matches: 4. Germline V gene data show CDR1 as SQVTM and CDR2 as ANQGSEA. The length of the CDR3 is 11 residues. The CDR3 loop is CSVEGGTSWFF. CDR3 DNA: TGCAGCGTTGAAGGCGGGACTAGCTGGTTCTTC.